This T cell receptor beta chain was sequenced during a study of T cells in Graves' hyperthyroidism and ophthalmopathy. Study-wide results and caveats: A model of 13 V-J features distinguished ophthalmopathy from stable hyperthyroidism. Blood also held most thyroid clonotypes expanded beyond 0.001.

Comment on this clonotype: As yet, its antigen is unknown.

An absence of ophthalmopathy progression within 18 months meant stable Graves' hyperthyroidism. Patients were excluded because of uncontrolled infection, other autoimmune disease, pregnancy or lactation. What was amplified from RNA transcripts were TCR beta CDR3 regions. The primer set for the first-round RT-PCR of the TCR CDR3 was HTBI. Via MiXCR, TCRdb re-called the multiplex PCR reads, giving one row per CDR3 protein. The repertoire holds 550,000 to 800,000 distinct CDR3 sequences, with about 15% as singletons. Germline CDR1 and CDR2: LGHDT and YNNKEL (reference sequence). This CDR3 is 15 amino acids long. The ends lost 7 bases at V and 2 bases at J; junction bases unmatched: 10.

The V call is TRBV3-1, the J call TRBJ2-5; 7 bases match TRBD2. The sample was blood. The receptor was isolated from a man aged 18-30 years with Graves' hyperthyroidism. The CDR3 sequence: CASTTPRGSQETQYF. Written as DNA, the CDR3 is TGTGCCAGCACCACCCCGCGGGGGTCGCAAGAGACCCAGTACTTC.